The 29 T cell receptor beta chains presented below share a single source sample, sequenced in a study of T cell repertoires in cytomegalovirus infection. Their antigens are not known. Each CDR3 protein is one row after TCRdb ran MiXCR on the reads. The sample records 700,000 to 950,000 distinct CDR3 sequences, 30% to 35% being singletons. The source material was cultured CD8+ T cells from PBMCs, sampled from culture after CMV antigen stimulation. These receptors were obtained from a human donor in good health (CMV status not recorded). Some clones in this sample may be carry-over from other donors' samples.

J is TRBJ1-2 and V is TRBV12-3 or TRBV12-4; 11 nucleotides agree with TRBD1. V shed 5 bases and J 6 bases; nucleotides not matched to a gene: 8. The CDR3 has 15 amino acids. The CDR3 protein is CASSHGQGARNGYTF. CDR3 DNA: TGTGCCAGCAGTCACGGACAGGGGGCGCGTAATGGCTACACCTTC.

J is TRBJ2-3 and V is TRBV5-1; 8 nucleotides match TRBD2. Looked up from germline, CDR1 is SGHRS and CDR2 is YFSETQ. The V segment lost 6 bases and the J segment 0 bases; nucleotides outside the gene matches: 3. There are 14 residues in the CDR3. The CDR3 DNA is TGCGCCAGCAAACAGCGGGGGAGCACAGATACGCAGTATTTT. Translated, it gives CASKQRGSTDTQYF.

The rearrangement uses TRBV27 and TRBJ1-2; D unclear. V dropped 6 bases and J dropped 3 bases, with 14 bases sitting between them. This CDR3 has 14 amino acids. Germline V gene sequence: CDR1 MNHEY, CDR2 SMNVEV (reference sequence). This CDR3 reads CASSPNTDYYGYTF. CDR3 nucleotide sequence: TGTGCCAGCAGCCCTAACACAGACTACTATGGCTACACCTTC.

This sequence joins TRBV15 and TRBJ2-5; D remains ambiguous. Germline lookup yields CDR1 LNHNV and CDR2 YYDKDF (reference sequence). This CDR3 has 15 residues. Deletions cut 0 bases from V and 4 bases from J, with 12 bases between. This CDR3 reads CATSRERSVVETQYF. The CDR3 DNA follows: TGTGCCACCAGCAGAGAGAGGTCCGTGGTAGAGACCCAGTACTTC. Full variable domain (missing parts from reference TRBV15 and TRBJ2-5): DAMVIQNPRYQVTQFGKPVTLSCSQTLNHNVMYWYQQKSSQAPKLLFHYYDKDFNNEADTPDNFQSRRPNTSFCFLDIRSPGLGDTAMYLCATSRERSVVETQYFGPGTRLLVL.

For this clonotype: This sequence may be a read error, since a much larger clone differs from it by one base. The J gene is TRBJ2-5, the V gene TRBV12-3 or TRBV12-4; no firm D call. The CDR3 totals 15 residues. Trimming pared 1 base from V and 1 base from J, leaving 10 bases between. CDR3 nucleotides: TGTGCCAGCAGTTTAGAGTCGATAGCCCAAGAGACCCAGTACTTC. Translated, it gives CASSLESIAQETQYF.

The rearrangement joins TRBV12-3 or TRBV12-4 to TRBJ1-1; D gene uncertain. The V gene lost 1 base and the J gene lost 1 base, with 16 bases spanning the gap. The CDR3 loop spans 17 amino acids. CDR3 DNA sequence: TGTGCCAGCAGTTTAGTTTTTACGACTGTGGGGAACACTGAAGCTTTCTTT. Translation: CASSLVFTTVGNTEAFF.

This clonotype was counted a few times. In DNA form, the CDR3 reads TGCGCCAGCAAGGAGTCCCCAGGGAACTCGGCCGGGGCCAACGTCCTGACTTTC. This gives the protein CASKESPGNSAGANVLTF. V usage is TRBV5-1 and J usage is TRBJ2-6, with D possibly TRBD1 on 5 matching bases. V gave up 6 bases and J gave up 4 bases, with 23 bases separating them. CDR3 length: 18 residues. Germline assignment: CDR1 SGHRS and CDR2 YFSETQ.

The J gene is TRBJ1-4, the V gene TRBV15, with D hard to call. The CDR3 is 11 residues long. Per germline, CDR1 LNHNV and CDR2 YYDKDF (reference sequence). Deletions cut 7 bases from V and 8 bases from J, with 8 bases between. The CDR3 here is CATTGGEKLFF. In nucleotides, the CDR3 is TGTGCCACCACTGGCGGGGAAAAACTGTTTTTT.

There are a few counts of this clonotype. The chain is built from TRBV7-9 and TRBJ1-3; the D is unclear. This CDR3 has 18 residues. V dropped 1 base and J dropped 2 bases, with 18 bases sitting between them. Germline CDR1 reads SEHNR; CDR2 reads FQNEAQ (reference sequence). CDR3 sequence (DNA): TGTGCCAGCAGCTTAGAATACAGCCTAGGTCTCACTGGAAACACCATATATTTT. Amino acid sequence: CASSLEYSLGLTGNTIYF.

This clonotype was seen more than once but under ten times. This chain connects TRBV10-3 to TRBJ2-7, with D possibly TRBD1 on 6 matching bases. Germline CDR1 ENHRY, CDR2 SYGVKD. The CDR3 runs to 14 residues. The germline V and J ends were trimmed by 2 bases and 3 bases, with 11 bases remaining between them. The CDR3 DNA follows: TGTGCCATCAGTGAGCCAGGGGTCGACTACGAGCAGTACGTC. Translation gives CAISEPGVDYEQYV.

This clonotype occurred many times. The chain uses TRBV12-3 or TRBV12-4 and TRBJ2-1; D is unresolved. The V end lost 2 bases, the J end lost 4 bases, and 6 bases lay between the germline ends. The CDR3 loop spans 13 amino acids. The CDR3: CASSLMGYNEQFF. CDR3 DNA sequence: TGTGCCAGCAGTTTAATGGGGTACAATGAGCAGTTCTTC.

V and J are TRBV6-2 or TRBV6-3 and TRBJ1-2, with TRBD1 as a possible D gene (5 bases). Germline lookup yields CDR1 MNHEY and CDR2 SVGEGT. The CDR3 consists of 16 residues. V lost 2 bases, J lost 5 bases, and 18 bases lay in between. The CDR3 loop is CASSYGANEGLYGYTF. DNA of the CDR3: TGTGCCAGCAGTTACGGGGCCAACGAGGGGCTATATGGCTACACCTTC.

This clonotype appeared a few times. This chain connects TRBV20-1 to TRBJ1-2; 9 bases map to TRBD1. V lost 3 bases and J lost 2; bases outside the gene matches: 10. CDR3 size: 16 residues. Per germline, CDR1 DFQATT and CDR2 SNEGSKA (reference sequence). As DNA, the CDR3 is TGCAGTGCTAGGTCCCGGGACAGGGAGATAAACTATGGCTACACCTTC. Protein: CSARSRDREINYGYTF.

This clonotype has more than one count but fewer than ten. This chain connects TRBV6-2 or TRBV6-3 to TRBJ2-7; TRBD1 agrees at 7 bases. The CDR3 is 16 amino acids. Looked up from germline, CDR1 is MNHEY and CDR2 is SVGEGT. Trimming at V came to 0 bases and at J to 3 bases, leaving 8 bases not matched to a gene. This chain's CDR3 is CASSYSIRQGDYEQYV. The DNA of the CDR3 is TGTGCCAGCAGTTACTCAATACGACAGGGAGACTACGAGCAGTACGTC.

V usage is TRBV4-1 and J usage is TRBJ2-7; 9 bases map to TRBD1. CDR1 MGHRA and CDR2 YSYEKL come from the germline V gene. V lost 1 base and J lost 5; bases outside the gene matches: 6. The CDR3 is 15 residues long. CDR3 protein: CASSQARTGANEQYF. The CDR3 DNA reads TGCGCCAGCAGCCAAGCTCGGACAGGGGCGAACGAGCAGTACTTC.

J is TRBJ2-2 and V is TRBV29-1; 8 bases are shared with TRBD1. V shed 8 bases and J 5 bases; nucleotides not matched to a gene: 7. From germline, CDR1 is SQVTM and CDR2 ANQGSEA. The CDR3 runs 13 residues. CDR3 nucleotide sequence: TGCAGCTCCCTGACAGGGGAGACCGGGGAGCTGTTTTTT. Its translation is CSSLTGETGELFF.

This clonotype has ten or more counts. The V and J genes are TRBV7-9 and TRBJ2-5, with a weak D call TRBD2 (5 bases). The length of the CDR3 is 14 residues. The ends were cut back, 7 bases at V and 4 bases at J, with 16 bases in the middle. Germline values: CDR1 SEHNR, CDR2 FQNEAQ (reference sequence). The CDR3 sequence is CASNDRGWGETQYF. The DNA of the CDR3 is TGTGCCAGCAACGACCGGGGTTGGGGAGAGACCCAGTACTTC.

This clonotype was counted between two and nine times. The chain combines TRBV4-3 with TRBJ2-1; TRBD1 agrees at 9 bases. Per germline, CDR1 LGHNA and CDR2 YSLEER. The CDR3 is 15 amino acids. V was pared by 1 base and J by 7 bases, with 5 bases of the junction left unmatched. The CDR3 is CASSQGGTGINEQFF. The CDR3 DNA reads as TGCGCCAGCAGCCAAGGTGGGACAGGGATAAATGAGCAGTTCTTC.

The gene calls are TRBV7-9 and TRBJ1-2; no firm D call. V lost 6 bases and J 6 bases, leaving 8 bases between the germline ends. Germline V lookup: CDR1 SEHNR, CDR2 FQNEAQ (reference sequence). This CDR3 spans 11 amino acids. CDR3 nucleotides: TGTGCCAGCAGTTTTAGGGATGGCTACACCTTC. This gives the protein CASSFRDGYTF. Together with reference TRBV7-9 and TRBJ1-2, the CDR3 gives the full variable domain: DTGVSQNPRHKITKRGQNVTFRCDPISEHNRLYWYRQTLGQGPEFLTYFQNEAQLEKSRLLSDRFSAERPKGSFSTLEIQRTEQGDSAMYLCASSFRDGYTFGSGTRLTVV.

This clonotype has ten or more counts. The chain joins TRBV7-8 to TRBJ2-4; a possible D gene is TRBD1 (5 bases). Germline CDR1 is SGHVS and CDR2 is FQNEAQ. V lost 5 bases and J lost 8, with 19 bases in between. The CDR3 is made up of 15 amino acids. CDR3 sequence reads: CASSHYDSAADIQYF. The CDR3 nucleotides read TGTGCCAGCAGCCATTACGACAGCGCCGCGGACATTCAGTACTTC.

The V call is TRBV29-1, the J call TRBJ2-2; D is uncertain. Germline loops: CDR1 SQVTM, CDR2 ANQGSEA. This CDR3 spans 10 amino acids. Trimming cost V 2 bases and J 8 bases, with 3 bases left between them. Here the CDR3 reads CSVESGELFF. The CDR3 nucleotides read TGCAGCGTTGAAAGTGGGGAGCTGTTTTTT.

The chain recombines TRBV6-5 with TRBJ2-5, with 8 positions matching TRBD1. CDR1 and CDR2 from the germline V gene are MNHEY and SVGAGI. The length of the CDR3 is 14 residues. Unmatched junction bases numbered 3, after V lost 4 bases and J lost 2 bases. The CDR3: CASSSYRGQETQYF. The CDR3 DNA reads as TGTGCCAGCAGTTCCTACAGGGGGCAAGAGACCCAGTACTTC.

This clonotype was found a few times. The rearrangement links TRBV20-1 to TRBJ1-6, with 8 bases that match TRBD1. The CDR3 spans 14 residues. Germline CDR1 reads DFQATT; CDR2 reads SNEGSKA (reference sequence). J was trimmed by 5 bases and V by 6 bases; bases with no gene match: 6. This chain's CDR3 is CSAETGDNNSPLHF. CDR3 coding DNA: TGCAGTGCGGAGACAGGGGATAATAATTCACCCCTCCACTTT.

This rearrangement joins TRBV6-2 or TRBV6-3 to TRBJ1-5; perhaps TRBD1 as D (5 bases). This CDR3 contains 13 residues. CDR1 and CDR2 from the germline V gene are MNHEY and SVGEGT. Trimming stripped 3 bases from V and 10 bases from J, with 13 bases between. The CDR3 reads CASSYGGPGPQHF. CDR3 sequence (DNA): TGTGCCAGCAGTTATGGGGGTCCAGGCCCCCAGCATTTT.

The rearrangement links TRBV7-6 to TRBJ1-6; 8 positions match TRBD1. Trimming took 5 bases from V and 6 from J; bases not matched to a gene: 3. This CDR3 is built from 14 residues. From germline, CDR1 is SGHVS and CDR2 FNYEAQ. The CDR3: CASSPTGANSPLHF. Written as DNA, the CDR3 is TGTGCCAGCAGCCCGACAGGGGCTAATTCACCCCTCCACTTT. Combining the CDR3 with reference TRBV7-6 and TRBJ1-6 gives the whole variable domain GAGVSQSPRYKVTKRGQDVALRCDPISGHVSLYWYRQALGQGPEFLTYFNYEAQQDKSGLPNDRFSAERPEGSISTLTIQRTEQRDSAMYRCASSPTGANSPLHFGNGTRLTVT.

Many counts were recorded for this clonotype. This chain joins TRBV9 and TRBJ1-1; D may be TRBD1 (6 bases). The CDR3 has 13 amino acids. The germline V and J ends were trimmed by 4 bases and 6 bases, with 13 bases remaining between them. CDR1 and CDR2 (germline): SGDLS, YYNGEE. The CDR3 nucleotides read TGTGCCAGCAGCCAGACAGGAACCCCTGAAGCTTTCTTT. It translates to CASSQTGTPEAFF.

The rearrangement uses TRBV6-2 or TRBV6-3 and TRBJ2-7; D may be TRBD1 (6 bases). Trimming removed 2 bases from V and 3 bases from J, with 8 bases in between. This CDR3 has 13 residues. Per germline, CDR1 MNHEY and CDR2 SVGEGT. The CDR3 spells CASSYIGGYEQYV. CDR3 nucleotides: TGTGCCAGCAGTTACATAGGGGGCTACGAGCAGTACGTC.

This chain links TRBV27 with TRBJ2-7; TRBD1 matches at 9 bases. Germline lookup yields CDR1 MNHEY and CDR2 SMNVEV (reference sequence). Trimming removed 8 bases from V and 5 bases from J; junction bases left unmatched: 16. CDR3 length: 16 amino acids. The CDR3 loop reads CASDTRTGGPGNEQYF. In DNA, the CDR3 is TGTGCCAGCGACACTAGAACAGGGGGCCCGGGGAACGAGCAGTACTTC.

The CDR3 region has the DNA TGTGCCAGCAGCCGAACCGGGACAGGGGGACCCTACGAGCAGTACTTC. Translated: CASSRTGTGGPYEQYF. The chain carries TRBV6-6 and TRBJ2-7; 11 nucleotides align to TRBD1. Trimming cost V 6 bases and J 2 bases; bases outside gene matches: 9. The CDR3 extends over 16 amino acids. Germline CDR1 reads MNHNY; CDR2 reads SVGAGI (reference sequence).